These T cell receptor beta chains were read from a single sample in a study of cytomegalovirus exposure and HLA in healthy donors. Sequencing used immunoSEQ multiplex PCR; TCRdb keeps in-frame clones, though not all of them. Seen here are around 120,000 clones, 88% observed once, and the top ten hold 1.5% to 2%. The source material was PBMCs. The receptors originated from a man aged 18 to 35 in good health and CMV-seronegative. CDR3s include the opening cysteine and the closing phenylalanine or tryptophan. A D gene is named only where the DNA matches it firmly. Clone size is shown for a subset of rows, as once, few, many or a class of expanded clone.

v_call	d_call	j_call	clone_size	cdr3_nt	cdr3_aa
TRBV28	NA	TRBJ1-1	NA	TGTGCCAGCAGTTGGGCATTATATCAGAGAAACACTGAAGCTTTCTTT	CASSWALYQRNTEAFF
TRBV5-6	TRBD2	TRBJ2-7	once	TGTGCCAGCAGCTTGGGTAGCGGGACCTACGAGCAGTACTTC	CASSLGSGTYEQYF
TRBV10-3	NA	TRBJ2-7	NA	TGTGCCACCTACTCAGGGGACTACGAGCAGTACTTC	CATYSGDYEQYF
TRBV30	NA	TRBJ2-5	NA	TGTGCCTGGAGTCGCGGCCCAAGACAAGAGACCCAGTACTTC	CAWSRGPRQETQYF
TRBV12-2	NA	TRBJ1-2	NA	TGTGCAAGTCGCTTAGCGCTAAGTCCAGGGCGAGGCTACACCTTC	CASRLALSPGRGYTF
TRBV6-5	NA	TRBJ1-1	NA	TGTGCCAGCAGTTACTTTGAGGGTAGCACTGAAGCTTTCTTT	CASSYFEGSTEAFF
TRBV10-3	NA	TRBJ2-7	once	TGTGCCATCAGCACAGACAGGTACGAGCAGTACTTC	CAISTDRYEQYF
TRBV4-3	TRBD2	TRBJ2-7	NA	TGCGCCAGCAGCCAAGCTTTTAGCGGGGGGGCTTACGAGCAGTACTTC	CASSQAFSGGAYEQYF
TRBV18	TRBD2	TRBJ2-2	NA	TGTGCCAGCTCACCACCGAGAAGCGGGGCTTCCACCGGGGAGCTGTTTTTT	CASSPPRSGASTGELFF
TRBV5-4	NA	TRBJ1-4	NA	TGTGCCAGCAGCAAAAATAGGGGCGTGGGTGAAAAACTGTTTTTT	CASSKNRGVGEKLFF
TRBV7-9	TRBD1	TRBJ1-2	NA	TGTGCCAGCAGCTTAGAACAGGGGAACGGCTACACCTTC	CASSLEQGNGYTF
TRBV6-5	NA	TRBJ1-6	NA	TGTGCCAGTATGTTAAATAGACAGATGCGATCACCCCTCCACTTT	CASMLNRQMRSPLHF
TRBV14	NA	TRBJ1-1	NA	TGTGCCAGCAGCCAAGGAGAAAACGCTGAAGCTTTCTTT	CASSQGENAEAFF
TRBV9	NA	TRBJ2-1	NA	TGTGCCAGCAGCGAAAATACGGCTAGCAACAATGAGCAGTTCTTC	CASSENTASNNEQFF
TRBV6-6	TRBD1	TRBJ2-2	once	TGTGCCAGCAGTCACGGACAGGCGTACTTTTTCGGGGAGCTGTTTTTT	CASSHGQAYFFGELFF
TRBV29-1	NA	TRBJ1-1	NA	TGCAGCGTTCTACCTATGCGAGGGAACACTGAAGCTTTCTTT	CSVLPMRGNTEAFF
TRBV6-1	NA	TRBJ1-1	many	TGTGCCAGCAGTGAACATCAGGGTAGTAAAGCTTTCTTT	CASSEHQGSKAFF
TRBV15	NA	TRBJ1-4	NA	TGTGCCACCAGCAGAGATGGGGGGGCTAATGAAAAACTGTTTTTT	CATSRDGGANEKLFF
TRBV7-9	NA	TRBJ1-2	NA	TGTGCCAGCAGCTCCAGCGCGGGGTCTGGCTACACCTTC	CASSSSAGSGYTF
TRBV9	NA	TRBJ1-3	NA	TGTGCCAGCAGCGCCGACTTAGTCTCTGGAAACACCATATATTTT	CASSADLVSGNTIYF
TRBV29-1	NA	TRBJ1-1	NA	TGCAGCGTGAGAAGGGAGGCGAACACTGAAGCTTTCTTT	CSVRREANTEAFF
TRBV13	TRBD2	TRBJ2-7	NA	TGTGCCAGCAGCTTAGAAGTAGCGGGGGATTACGAGCAGTACTTC	CASSLEVAGDYEQYF
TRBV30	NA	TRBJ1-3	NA	TGTGCCTGGAGTATGGGGGGCTCTGGAAACACCATATATTTT	CAWSMGGSGNTIYF
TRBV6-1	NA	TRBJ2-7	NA	TGTGCCAGCAGTGAAAGTGCTGGGGGCCCCAGCTACGAGCAGTACTTC	CASSESAGGPSYEQYF
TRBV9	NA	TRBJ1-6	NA	TGTGCCAGCAGCGTAGGAGAAGCCCCTGAGTATTCACCCCTCCACTTT	CASSVGEAPEYSPLHF
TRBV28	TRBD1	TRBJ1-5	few	TGTGCCAGCAGACGGACAGGTGTGTCGCCCCAGCATTTT	CASRRTGVSPQHF
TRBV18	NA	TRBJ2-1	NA	TGTGCCAGCTCACCACTGGGTAGCGGCTCCTACAATGAGCAGTTCTTC	CASSPLGSGSYNEQFF
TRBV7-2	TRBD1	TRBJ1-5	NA	TGTGCCAGCAGCCCACGACAGGGTCGTCAGCCCCAGCATTTT	CASSPRQGRQPQHF
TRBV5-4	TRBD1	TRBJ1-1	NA	TGTGCCAGCAGCAGTGACAGGGCCCGGACTGAAGCTTTCTTT	CASSSDRARTEAFF
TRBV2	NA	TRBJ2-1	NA	TGTGCCAGCAGTCGACTAACTAACAATGAGCAGTTCTTC	CASSRLTNNEQFF
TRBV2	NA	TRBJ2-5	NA	TGTGCCAGCAGTGAAATACCTTCTCGGGAGCAACCTCAAGAGACCCAGTACTTC	CASSEIPSREQPQETQYF
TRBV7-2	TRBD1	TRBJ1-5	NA	TGTGCCAGCAGCTTCTGGACAGGCAACCCTTATAGCAATCAGCCCCAGCATTTT	CASSFWTGNPYSNQPQHF
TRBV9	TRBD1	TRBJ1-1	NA	TGTGCCAGCAGCGCCTCAGGGGGCGCCGGGACTGAAGCTTTCTTT	CASSASGGAGTEAFF
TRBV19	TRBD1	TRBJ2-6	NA	TGTGCCACCCAACAGGGGCAGACTGGGGCCAACGTCCTGACTTTC	CATQQGQTGANVLTF
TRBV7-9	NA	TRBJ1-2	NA	TGTGCCAGCAGCCGGGACACCAGATATGGCTACACCTTC	CASSRDTRYGYTF
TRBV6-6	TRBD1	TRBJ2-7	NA	TGTGCCAGCAGACCGACAACAGGGGGCTCCTACGAGCAGTACTTC	CASRPTTGGSYEQYF
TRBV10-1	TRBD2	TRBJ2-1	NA	TGCGCCAGCAGTCGAGTAATAGCGGGGACCTCCTACAATGAGCAGTTCTTC	CASSRVIAGTSYNEQFF
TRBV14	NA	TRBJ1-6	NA	TGTGCCAGCAGCCCTTATAATTCACCCCTCCACTTT	CASSPYNSPLHF
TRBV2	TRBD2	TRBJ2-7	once	TGTGCCAGCAGTGGCTCCCGACTAGCGGCTGACTCCTACGAGCAGTACTTC	CASSGSRLAADSYEQYF
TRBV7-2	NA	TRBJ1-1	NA	TGTGCCAGCAGCTTGGTCGCGGGAGCTGAAGCTTTCTTT	CASSLVAGAEAFF
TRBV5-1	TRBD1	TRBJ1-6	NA	TGCGCCAGCAGCTTGGGACAGGGGTTCTCACCCCTCCACTTT	CASSLGQGFSPLHF
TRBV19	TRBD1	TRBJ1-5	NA	TGTGCCAGTAACACTGGGACAGTTAGCAATCAGCCCCAGCATTTT	CASNTGTVSNQPQHF
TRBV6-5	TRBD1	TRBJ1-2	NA	TGTGCCAGCAGTCGCAGGGGGTATGGCTACACCTTC	CASSRRGYGYTF
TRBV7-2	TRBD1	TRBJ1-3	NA	TGTGCCAGCAGTTACCGTACAGGGGGCGCTACTGGAAACACCATATATTTT	CASSYRTGGATGNTIYF
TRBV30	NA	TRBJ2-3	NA	TGTGCCTGGCCCCACCCTAGTGGTACGCAGTATTTT	CAWPHPSGTQYF
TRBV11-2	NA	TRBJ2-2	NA	TGTGCCAGCAGCCTCAGGGCCACGAACACCGGGGAGCTGTTTTTT	CASSLRATNTGELFF
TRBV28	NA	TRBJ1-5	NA	TGTGCCAGCAGACAGTACCCCGGGAGAACTGGCAATCAGCCCCAGCATTTT	CASRQYPGRTGNQPQHF
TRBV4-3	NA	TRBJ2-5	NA	TGCGCCAGCAGCCAAACCGGCATAAACCTCGGGGAGACCCAGTACTTC	CASSQTGINLGETQYF
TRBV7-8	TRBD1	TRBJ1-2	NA	TGTGCCAGCAGCCGCCTGGGACAGGGAAATACCTATGGCTACACCTTC	CASSRLGQGNTYGYTF
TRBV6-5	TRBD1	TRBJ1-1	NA	TGTGCCAGCAGTTTCGACAGGGGCGAGAACACTGAAGCTTTCTTT	CASSFDRGENTEAFF
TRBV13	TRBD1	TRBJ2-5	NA	TGTGCCAGCAGCTTATCGGCAGGGGGATCGGAGACCCAGTACTTC	CASSLSAGGSETQYF
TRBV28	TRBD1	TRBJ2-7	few	TGTGCCAGCAGTAGGGACAGCCCTACCTACGAGCAGTACTTC	CASSRDSPTYEQYF
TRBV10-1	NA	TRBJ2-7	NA	TGCGCCAGCAGCTTGATGGTGGACAGCTACGAGCAGTACTTC	CASSLMVDSYEQYF
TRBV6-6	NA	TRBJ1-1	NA	TGTGCCAGCCAAAGACAGAGGGAAGCTTTCTTT	CASQRQREAFF
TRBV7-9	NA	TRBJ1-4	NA	TGTGCCAGCAGCTTAGCGTTCGGGTCTAATGAAAAACTGTTTTTT	CASSLAFGSNEKLFF
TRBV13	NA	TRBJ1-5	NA	TGTGCCAGCAGCCCTGGGAGAGATGATCAGCCCCAGCATTTT	CASSPGRDDQPQHF
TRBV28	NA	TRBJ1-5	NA	TGTGCCAGCAGTTCCCGACCGGCAGAGGGCTCAGGATGGCCCCAGCATTTT	CASSSRPAEGSGWPQHF
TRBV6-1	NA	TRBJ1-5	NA	TGTGCCAGCAGTGAACGGGGGATGGGCAATCAGCCCCAGCATTTT	CASSERGMGNQPQHF
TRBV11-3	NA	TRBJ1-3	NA	TGTGCCAGCAGCGTCTACTCTGGAAACACCATATATTTT	CASSVYSGNTIYF